These 13 T cell receptor beta chains share one sample of origin, sequenced in a study of tumor-infiltrating lymphocytes in primary liver carcinoma (TCRdb year 2017). These reads were obtained on an Illumina HiSeq 2500. Using a constant-region primer and ProtoScript II reverse transcriptase, TCRbeta-specific cDNA was reverse-transcribed from 450 to 650 ng total RNA. Construction of the TCRbeta libraries relied on three nested rounds of multiplex PCR, following a slightly modified ARM-PCR procedure. The first two PCR rounds used multiplex TRBV1-TRBV30 forward primers with a Cbeta reverse primer, each for about 10 cycles. Using fastp at Q25 and MiXCR, TCRdb reprocessed the public reads and kept productive beta chains. When rows share a CDR3 protein, they turn into one entry using the most common DNA and genes. The sample table shows about 300,000 distinct CDR3 sequences, and more than 55% are seen once. Together, the top ten hold 9% of the sample.

Blood RNA was extracted from unsorted whole blood with TRIzol reagent; germline DNA came from the DNeasy Blood & Tissue kit. Sequenced: peripheral blood. Receptors were obtained from a man in his forties or fifties with primary liver carcinoma and hepatitis B virus infection.

Comments on this clonotype: A read error may produce the germline difference seen at one junction end. The J gene is TRBJ2-1, the V gene TRBV28; tentatively, D is TRBD1 or TRBD2 (6 bases each). CDR3 length: 16 residues. Germline V lookup: CDR1 MDHEN, CDR2 SYDVKM. As DNA, the CDR3 is TGTGCTAGCAGTGCCCAACAGGGAGGAGGGTACTATGAGCAGTTCTTC. Protein: CASSAQQGGGYYEQFF.

A remark on this clonotype: This CDR3 fails to terminate in the conserved phenylalanine or tryptophan, so it likely reflects a read error. This rearrangement joins TRBV10-3 to TRBJ2-7; 12 bases align to TRBD2. This CDR3 has 14 amino acids. J was trimmed by 6 bases and V by 8 bases; bases with no gene match: 8. Germline-derived CDR1 and CDR2 are ENHRY and SYGVKD. CDR3 sequence: CAIRRLAGALEQYL. The CDR3 DNA reads TGTGCCATCCGGCGACTAGCGGGAGCCCTCGAGCAGTACCTC.

Notes on this clonotype: A much larger clone sits a single nucleotide away, making a read error possible. This rearrangement joins TRBV29-1 to TRBJ1-3; no clear D. This CDR3 has 13 amino acids. Per germline, CDR1 SQVTM and CDR2 ANQGSEA. The CDR3: CSVAPDGGTTIYF. CDR3 DNA: TGCAGCGTGGCCCCGGACGGTGGAACCACCATATATTTT. The variable domain in full, completed from reference TRBV29-1 and TRBJ1-3, reads SAVISQKPSRDICQRGTSLTIQCQVDSQVTMMFWYRQQPGQSLTLIATANQGSEATYESGFVIDKFPISRPNLTFSTLTVSNMSPEDSSIYLCSVAPDGGTTIYFGEGSWLTVV.

This clonotype has ten or more counts. The CDR3 protein is CSVEGGVTNEAFF. As DNA, the CDR3 is TGCAGCGTTGAGGGGGGGGTCACTAATGAAGCTTTCTTT. The chain has TRBV29-1 and TRBJ1-1, with a tentative D call TRBD1 (5 bases). V was shortened by 3 bases and J by 7 bases, with 15 bases between the two germline ends. Germline V gives CDR1 SQVTM, CDR2 ANQGSEA. This CDR3 spans 13 amino acids.

As for this clonotype: A much more abundant neighbour one base away suggests this may be a read error. The gene calls are TRBV6-6 and TRBJ1-1; a possible D gene is TRBD1 (5 bases). CDR1 is MNHNY and CDR2 is SVGAGI in the germline V gene (reference sequence). The CDR3 length is 15 residues. Here the CDR3 reads CASSYSGGGVTEASF. CDR3 bases: TGTGCCAGCAGTTACTCGGGGGGGGGAGTCACTGAAGCTTCCTTT.

Of note for this clonotype: This may arise from a read error, as a much more abundant clone is one base away. In this CDR3 the conserved last residue, phenylalanine or tryptophan, is missing, so a read error is likely. The chain is built from TRBV6-6 and TRBJ1-2; no reliable D call. V was clipped by 4 bases and J by 5 bases, with 8 bases between them. Looked up from germline, CDR1 is MNHNY and CDR2 is SVGAGI (reference sequence). CDR3 size: 12 residues. The chain's CDR3 is CASSSSEYGYTL. The CDR3 DNA sequence: TGTGCCAGCAGTTCTTCAGAGTATGGCTACACCCTC.

In regard to this clonotype: Compared with germline, one end of the junction differs, possibly owing to a read error. This rearrangement joins TRBV11-3 to TRBJ1-5, with D hard to call. CDR1 SGHNT and CDR2 YENEEA come from the germline V gene. The CDR3 runs to 17 residues. DNA for the CDR3: TGTGCCAGCAGCCCCTCGGGTCTGAGGATTAGCAATAAGCCCCAGCATTTT. The encoded protein is CASSPSGLRISNKPQHF. Filled out from reference TRBV11-3 and TRBJ1-5, the complete variable domain reads EAGVVQSPRYKIIEKKQPVAFWCNPISGHNTLYWYLQNLGQGPELLIRYENEEAVDDSQLPKDRFSAERLKGVDSTLKIQPAELGDSAVYLCASSPSGLRISNKPQHFGDGTRLSIL.

This clonotype was seen once. Compared with germline, one end of the junction differs, possibly owing to a read error. The chain links TRBV6-1 to TRBJ2-7, with 7 bases lining up with TRBD1. CDR1 is MNHNS, CDR2 SASEGT, per germline. CDR3 size: 16 residues. In DNA, the CDR3 is TGTGCCAACAGTGAGGCTAGCTACCAGGGGGCCTACGAGCAGTACTTC. It encodes CANSEASYQGAYEQYF.

With regard to this clonotype: This clone may be a read error of a much larger clone one base away. The rearrangement uses TRBV11-2 and TRBJ2-5; D is perhaps TRBD1 or TRBD2 (5 bases each). Deletions cut 6 bases from V and 5 bases from J, with 16 bases between. Per the germline V gene, CDR1 is SGHAT and CDR2 is FQNNGV. The CDR3 extends over 14 amino acids. DNA of the CDR3: TGTGCCAGCAGTGCACAGGTGGAGGTGGAGACCCAGTACTTC. This codes for CASSAQVEVETQYF.

To note about this clonotype: Possible read error: a much larger clone is one base away. The rearrangement uses TRBV6-6 and TRBJ2-1; a possible D gene is TRBD1 (5 bases). With 4 bases removed from V and 10 bases from J, the gap between germline ends came to 14 bases. Looked up from germline, CDR1 is MNHNY and CDR2 is SVGAGI (reference sequence). CDR3 length equals 13 residues. The CDR3 region is CASSSVGRGEQFF. The CDR3 bases are TGTGCCAGCAGTTCGGTTGGTAGGGGCGAGCAGTTCTTC.

About this clonotype: A much larger clonotype is one base distant, so this may be a read error. This rearrangement joins TRBV6-2 or TRBV6-3 to TRBJ2-7; D is unresolved. Germline V gene sequence: CDR1 MNHEY, CDR2 SVGEGT. V gave up 2 bases and J gave up 1 base, with 12 bases separating them. The CDR3 extends over 15 amino acids. CDR3 protein: CASSYGRLGSYEQYF. The CDR3 nucleotides read TGTGCCAGCAGTTACGGGCGGTTGGGATCCTACGAGCAGTACTTC.

The V and J genes are TRBV10-3 and TRBJ2-7; TRBD2 matches 11 bases. J gave up 7 bases and V 10 bases, and 18 bases lay outside the gene matches. The germline gives CDR1 ENHRY, CDR2 SYGVKD. The CDR3 is made up of 16 amino acids. The CDR3 region has the DNA TGTGCCACCTCCTCCGGGACTAGCGGACTTCTGGGGGAGCAGTACTTC. It yields the protein CATSSGTSGLLGEQYF.

This sequence joins TRBV6-1 and TRBJ2-3; 7 bases map to TRBD2. Germline CDR1 reads MNHNS; CDR2 reads SASEGT. V shed 9 bases and J 4 bases; nucleotides not matched to a gene: 10. This CDR3 contains 14 residues. In nucleotides, the CDR3 is TGTGCCAGGAGTCAAGGACTAGGGCCAGATACGCAGTATTTT. This encodes CARSQGLGPDTQYF.